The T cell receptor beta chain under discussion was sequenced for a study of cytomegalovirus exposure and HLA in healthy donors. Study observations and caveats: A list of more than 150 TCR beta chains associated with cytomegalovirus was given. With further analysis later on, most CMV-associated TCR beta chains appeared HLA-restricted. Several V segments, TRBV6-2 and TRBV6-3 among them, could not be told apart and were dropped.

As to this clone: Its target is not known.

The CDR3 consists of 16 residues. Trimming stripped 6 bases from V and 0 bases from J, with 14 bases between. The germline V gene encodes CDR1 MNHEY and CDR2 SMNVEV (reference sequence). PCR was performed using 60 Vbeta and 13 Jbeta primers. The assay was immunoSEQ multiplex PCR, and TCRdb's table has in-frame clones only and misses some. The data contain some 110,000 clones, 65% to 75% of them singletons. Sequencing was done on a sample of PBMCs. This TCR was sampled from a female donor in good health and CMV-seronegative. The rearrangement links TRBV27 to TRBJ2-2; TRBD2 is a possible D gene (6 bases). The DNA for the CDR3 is TGTGCCAGCAGCCCCCTAGGAGGGGCGAACACCGGGGAGCTGTTTTTT. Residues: CASSPLGGANTGELFF.